The clone carrying this T cell receptor (beta chain) was found many times. Antigen specificity is unknown. Each donor provided roughly 4.5 to 8.5 ml of heparinized whole blood. The data were taken from a study of T cell clonality in common variable immunodeficiency. Study-level results: TCRbeta clonality was increased in CVID versus healthy controls. Links between repertoire features and CVID complications were heterogeneity-limited.

Sequencing was performed with immunoSEQ multiplex PCR; in TCRdb, only in-frame clones are kept and a portion is missing. The record shows approximately 64,000 clones for this sample, with no singletons present. The sequencing sample was made of peripheral blood mononuclear cells. The sequence derives from a person between 18 and 70 years old in good health.

The CDR3 bases that were read are TGTGCCAGCACCCACCCCGGGGGGAAAGAGACC. Translating gives CASTHPGGKET. The entire CDR3 protein reads CASTHPGGKETQYF. The rearrangement links TRBV12-3 or TRBV12-4 to TRBJ2-5, with 7 bases lining up with TRBD2. Sequencing ends 3 residues short of the CDR3 end; the germline J gene provides the rest. CDR3 length equals 14 residues. After removal of 7 bases from V and 3 bases from J, the junction contained 8 bases not matched to a gene.